Listed here are 17 T cell receptor beta chains from one sample, sequenced in a study of T-cell reconstitution after alpha-beta-depleted transplantation in children (dated by TCRdb to the mid-2010s). The treatment or condition label for this specimen denotes: allogeneic hematopoietic cell transplantation with graft depleted of TCRalphabeta T cells and CD19 B cells. The library was prepared using PCR. Sequenced on an Illumina HiSeq 2500. Molecular barcoding was employed in the preparation of TCR libraries, with unique molecular identifiers being used to normalize TCRbeta repertoire quantification. TCRdb trimmed public reads at Q25 via fastp, called clones via MiXCR and kept in-frame beta chains. Rows are combined by CDR3 protein, so each entry shows the most common genes and DNA. Recorded for this sample are some 80,000 distinct CDR3 sequences; around a sixth of them occurred a single time. The ten top clones hold about 54% of the sample.

The sample in question was PBMCs, mostly from graft donor cells, obtained 360 days after TCRalphabeta/CD19-depleted stem cell transplant. Every receptor here comes from a male patient under 10 years old who had a stem cell transplant for acute lymphoblastic leukemia, so the T cells may come from the graft donor.

The chain recombines TRBV19 with TRBJ1-1, with 8 bases fitting TRBD1. The V segment lost 5 bases and the J segment 1 base; nucleotides outside the gene matches: 6. The CDR3 totals 15 residues. Germline V gene data show CDR1 as LNHDA and CDR2 as SQIVND (reference sequence). The CDR3 DNA sequence: TGTGCCAGTAGTCCCCCTGGGACAGGGAACACTGAAGCTTTCTTT. Translating it yields CASSPPGTGNTEAFF.

This clonotype was found a few times. V is TRBV12-3 or TRBV12-4 and J is TRBJ2-2; D call uncertain. V lost 3 bases to trimming and J lost 8 bases, with 7 bases between them. The CDR3 length is 12 residues. The chain's CDR3 is CASSFFRGELFF. CDR3 nucleotide sequence: TGTGCCAGCAGTTTTTTTAGGGGGGAGCTGTTTTTT.

This sequence joins TRBV5-1 and TRBJ2-5, with D possibly being TRBD1 or TRBD2 (5 bases each). CDR1 and CDR2 from the germline V gene are SGHRS and YFSETQ. The CDR3 spans 14 residues. The germline V and J ends were trimmed by 2 bases and 3 bases, with 11 bases remaining between them. CDR3 coding DNA: TGCGCCAGCAGCTTCGTCAGAGGGGAAGAGACCCAGTACTTC. Encoded protein: CASSFVRGEETQYF.

The CDR3 region has the DNA TGTGCCATCAGGCCCGCTCCGCCCGCGGGAGGTCCCCACGAGCAGTACTTC. Its protein product is CAIRPAPPAGGPHEQYF. The V and J genes are TRBV10-3 and TRBJ2-7, with 8 bases matching TRBD2. The germline CDR1 and CDR2 sequences are ENHRY and SYGVKD. This CDR3 has 17 amino acids. With V trimmed by 6 bases and J by 5 bases, 18 bases remained unmatched.

V gene TRBV5-1 combines with J gene TRBJ2-2, with D maybe TRBD1 (5 bases). CDR1 and CDR2 from the germline V gene are SGHRS and YFSETQ. Between the trimmed V and J ends, which lost 3 bases and 1 base, there was a span of 7 bases. This CDR3 has 14 residues. The CDR3 protein is CASSYQGNTGELFF. CDR3 bases: TGCGCCAGCAGCTACCAGGGGAACACCGGGGAGCTGTTTTTT. Combining the CDR3 with reference TRBV5-1 and TRBJ2-2 gives the whole variable domain KAGVTQTPRYLIKTRGQQVTLSCSPISGHRSVSWYQQTPGQGLQFLFEYFSETQRNKGNFPGRFSGRQFSNSRSEMNVSTLELGDSALYLCASSYQGNTGELFFGEGSRLTVL.

The chain links TRBV5-1 to TRBJ1-5, with 9 bases lining up with TRBD1. Per germline, CDR1 SGHRS and CDR2 YFSETQ. The CDR3 sequence is 15 residues long. V shed 1 base, J shed 4 bases, and the junction held 3 bases outside the gene matches. The CDR3 DNA reads TGCGCCAGCAGCTTGCTAGGGACAGGGAATCAGCCCCAGCATTTT. It translates to CASSLLGTGNQPQHF.

This clonotype was recorded many times. The V gene is TRBV9, the J gene TRBJ1-6; D gene ambiguous. Germline V gene data show CDR1 as SGDLS and CDR2 as YYNGEE. V was pared by 0 bases and J by 9 bases, with 4 bases between. The CDR3 sequence is 12 residues long. DNA for the CDR3: TGTGCCAGCAGCGTAGTTTGTTCACCCCTCCACTTT. Translating gives CASSVVCSPLHF.

The chain couples TRBV11-2 to TRBJ2-5; 7 bases align to TRBD2. CDR1 and CDR2 (germline): SGHAT, FQNNGV. The CDR3 is 15 residues long. The V segment lost 4 bases and the J segment 2 bases; nucleotides outside the gene matches: 7. CDR3 loop: CASSSLARLQETQYF. The CDR3 DNA follows: TGTGCCAGCAGCTCACTAGCGCGCCTTCAAGAGACCCAGTACTTC.

This clonotype was found a few times. The chain links TRBV20-1 to TRBJ2-5, with unresolved D. With 3 bases removed from V and 1 base from J, the gap between germline ends came to 15 bases. Per the germline V gene, CDR1 is DFQATT and CDR2 is SNEGSKA (reference sequence). This CDR3 spans 15 amino acids. The CDR3 nucleotides are TGCAGTGCTAGTAGGGCGATGGCTTCCCAAGAGACCCAGTACTTC. Translated, it gives CSASRAMASQETQYF.

This clonotype was recorded a few times. The chain combines TRBV4-2 with TRBJ1-4; TRBD1 aligns across 7 bases. The V and J ends lost 0 bases and 8 bases, in that order; junction bases with no gene match: 6. CDR1 and CDR2 (germline): LGHNA, YNFKEQ. This CDR3 spans 15 amino acids. Written as DNA, the CDR3 is TGTGCCAGCAGCCAAGATTCAGGGGGGCGCGAAAAACTGTTTTTT. This gives the protein CASSQDSGGREKLFF.

The chain carries TRBV5-1 and TRBJ2-1; D perhaps matches TRBD2 (6 bases). Germline-derived CDR1 and CDR2 are SGHRS and YFSETQ. The CDR3 totals 14 residues. V lost 2 bases and J lost 8, with 14 bases in between. The DNA for the CDR3 is TGCGCCAGCAGCTTAAGCGGGTTGATTGATGAGCAGTTCTTC. Translating gives CASSLSGLIDEQFF.

This clonotype has just a few counts. This chain connects TRBV10-3 to TRBJ2-2; D is undetermined. Between the trimmed V and J ends, which lost 8 bases and 4 bases, there was a span of 14 bases. This CDR3 contains 14 residues. Germline-derived CDR1 and CDR2 are ENHRY and SYGVKD. This CDR3 is CAIQTPSGTGELFF. The CDR3 nucleotides read TGTGCCATCCAGACCCCCTCGGGCACCGGGGAGCTGTTTTTT.

This chain links TRBV5-1 with TRBJ2-5; weak D call: TRBD2 (5 bases). Looked up from germline, CDR1 is SGHRS and CDR2 is YFSETQ. The CDR3 is 14 amino acids. V was clipped by 4 bases and J by 2 bases, with 12 bases between them. The CDR3 loop reads CASSPKRLQETQYF. The CDR3 nucleotides are TGCGCCAGCAGCCCGAAGCGGTTACAAGAGACCCAGTACTTC.

This clonotype was seen many times. The rearrangement joins TRBV7-9 to TRBJ2-1; 11 nucleotides line up with TRBD2. Trimming took 1 base from V and 9 from J; bases not matched to a gene: 8. The CDR3 spans 16 residues. The germline V gene encodes CDR1 SEHNR and CDR2 FQNEAQ (reference sequence). This CDR3 reads CASSLGSSSGRIEQFF. CDR3 nucleotides: TGTGCCAGCAGCTTAGGATCTTCTAGCGGGAGGATTGAGCAGTTCTTC. Together with reference TRBV7-9 and TRBJ2-1, the CDR3 gives the full variable domain: DTGVSQNPRHKITKRGQNVTFRCDPISEHNRLYWYRQTLGQGPEFLTYFQNEAQLEKSRLLSDRFSAERPKGSFSTLEIQRTEQGDSAMYLCASSLGSSSGRIEQFFGPGTRLTVL.

The rearrangement links TRBV11-3 to TRBJ2-1; 13 bases fit TRBD2. CDR3 length: 22 residues. With 1 base clipped from V and 0 bases from J, the junction kept 15 bases outside the gene matches. Germline V gives CDR1 SGHNT, CDR2 YENEEA. The CDR3 nucleotides read TGTGCCAGCAGCTTAGTGTTGGGACTAGCGGGATTCAATCCGTCCTCCTACAATGAGCAGTTCTTC. It translates to CASSLVLGLAGFNPSSYNEQFF. Supplemented by reference TRBV11-3 and TRBJ2-1, the full variable domain reads EAGVVQSPRYKIIEKKQPVAFWCNPISGHNTLYWYLQNLGQGPELLIRYENEEAVDDSQLPKDRFSAERLKGVDSTLKIQPAELGDSAVYLCASSLVLGLAGFNPSSYNEQFFGPGTRLTVL.

The chain combines TRBV12-3 or TRBV12-4 with TRBJ2-1; unclear D gene. V lost 3 bases, J lost 1 base, and 19 bases lay in between. CDR3 size: 18 residues. The CDR3 loop is CASSLSHPQTGSYNEQFF. For the CDR3, the DNA is TGTGCCAGCAGTTTGTCGCACCCCCAAACTGGGTCCTACAATGAGCAGTTCTTC.

This clonotype was seen a handful of times. The chain has TRBV5-1 and TRBJ1-1; D is ambiguous. Trimming took 5 bases from V and 0 from J, leaving 14 bases between them. The V gene's germline CDR1 is SGHRS and CDR2 YFSETQ. The CDR3 extends over 15 amino acids. CDR3 bases: TGCGCCAGCAGTAAGAGAAGTAACCTGAACACTGAAGCTTTCTTT. This sequence encodes CASSKRSNLNTEAFF. Full variable domain (outside the CDR3, taken from reference TRBV5-1 and TRBJ1-1): KAGVTQTPRYLIKTRGQQVTLSCSPISGHRSVSWYQQTPGQGLQFLFEYFSETQRNKGNFPGRFSGRQFSNSRSEMNVSTLELGDSALYLCASSKRSNLNTEAFFGQGTRLTVV.